What follows are 7 T cell receptor beta chains derived from one specimen sequenced in a study of a mutant IDH1 vaccine in newly diagnosed glioma. Data came from immunoSEQ multiplex PCR; TCRdb stores just in-frame clones and leaves some out. The sample holds tens of thousands of clones, approximately 85% seen once. Their cognate antigens are unknown. Time point described: week 23, last vaccination. Mutant IDH1 20-mer peptide, at 300 ug, made up each vaccine dose, with topical imiquimod. This sample comprised PBMCs, obtained from a glioma patient whose treatment included an IDH1 peptide vaccine. The receptors come from a woman between 45 and 60 years old with glioma.

This clone was counted between two and nine times. V is TRBV5-1 and J is TRBJ1-5; D unresolved. CDR1 SGHRS and CDR2 YFSETQ come from the germline V gene. This CDR3 comprises 13 residues. Deletions cut 0 bases from V and 6 bases from J, with 7 bases between. CDR3 nucleotide sequence: TGCGCCAGCAGCTTGGGAAGAGGTCAGCCCCAGCATTTT. Encoded protein: CASSLGRGQPQHF.

The chain links TRBV6-5 to TRBJ2-7, with TRBD2 matching over 10 bases. CDR1 and CDR2 (germline): MNHEY, SVGAGI. There are 15 residues in the CDR3. Unmatched junction bases numbered 5, after V lost 2 bases and J lost 4 bases. CDR3 DNA sequence: TGTGCCAGCAGTTACCCTAGCGGGAGCCGATACGAGCAGTACTTC. Amino acid sequence: CASSYPSGSRYEQYF.

This clone was recorded a few times. This chain uses TRBV27 with TRBJ1-1; D is unclear. The V and J ends lost 5 bases and 1 base respectively, with 11 bases between them. Germline V gene data show CDR1 as MNHEY and CDR2 as SMNVEV (reference sequence). This CDR3 has 14 residues. The CDR3 is CASSPRYGNTEAFF. Written as DNA, the CDR3 is TGTGCCAGCAGTCCCAGGTATGGGAACACTGAAGCTTTCTTT.

This chain uses TRBV18 with TRBJ2-3; D unclear. The length of the CDR3 is 15 residues. Germline lookup yields CDR1 KGHSH and CDR2 LQKENI. V shed 0 bases and J shed 3 bases, with 10 bases lying between them. CDR3 in amino acids: CASSPPGRKTDTQYF. CDR3 DNA: TGTGCCAGCTCACCACCGGGCAGAAAGACAGATACGCAGTATTTT.

The rearrangement links TRBV6-5 to TRBJ2-5; the D gene is possibly TRBD1 (5 bases). TRBJ2-7 matches the DNA end more closely, so the J call is doubtful. The germline CDR1 and CDR2 sequences are MNHEY and SVGAGI. The CDR3 length is 13 residues. CDR3 nucleotides: TGTGCCAGCAGTTACGCCACAGGCTACGAGCAGTACTTC. Its translation is CASSYATGYEQYF.

The gene calls are TRBV7-3 and TRBJ1-1, with D unclear. Trimming cost V 1 base and J 1 base, with 7 bases left between them. The CDR3 length is 14 residues. The germline gives CDR1 SGHTA, CDR2 FQGTGA. CDR3 in amino acids: CASSLNSGNTEAFF. In DNA form, the CDR3 reads TGTGCCAGCAGCTTAAACAGCGGGAACACTGAAGCTTTCTTT.

The genes are TRBV18 and TRBJ1-1; D remains ambiguous. There are 15 residues in the CDR3. Germline V gene sequence: CDR1 KGHSH, CDR2 LQKENI. Trimming took off 0 bases at V and 4 bases at J, with 12 bases between the two ends. CDR3 sequence (DNA): TGTGCCAGCTCACCACCGGGCTTGAGGACCACTGAAGCTTTCTTT. This translates into CASSPPGLRTTEAFF.